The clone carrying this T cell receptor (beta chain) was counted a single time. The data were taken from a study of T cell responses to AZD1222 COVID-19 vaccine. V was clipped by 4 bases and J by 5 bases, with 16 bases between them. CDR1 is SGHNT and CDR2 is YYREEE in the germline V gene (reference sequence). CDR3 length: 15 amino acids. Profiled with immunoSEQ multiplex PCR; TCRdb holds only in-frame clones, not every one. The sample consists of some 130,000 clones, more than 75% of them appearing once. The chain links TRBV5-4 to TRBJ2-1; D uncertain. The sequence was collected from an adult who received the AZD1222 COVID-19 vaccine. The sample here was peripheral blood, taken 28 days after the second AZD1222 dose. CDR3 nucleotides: TGTGCCAGCAGCCCTTGGGGAAAGGTAAACAATGAGCAGTTCTTC. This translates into CASSPWGKVNNEQFF.